This T cell receptor beta chain was retrieved from a study of T cell responses to AZD1222 COVID-19 vaccine. Details on this clone: As yet, its antigen is unknown.

Study outcomes and limitations: Reportedly, nearly half of unique spike TCRs recognized epitopes outside B.1.351/B.1.1.7 mutations. Clonal diversity may have been underestimated, and the donors were mostly white British, with more females than males.

TCRdb keeps only in-frame clones here, not all; method: immunoSEQ multiplex PCR. The sample has about 150,000 clones, about 90% seen once; the top ten hold approximately 5.9%. The germline gives CDR1 GTSNPN, CDR2 SVGIG (reference sequence). Trimming took 8 bases from V and 8 from J, leaving 19 bases between them. The CDR3 contains 13 residues. The receptor comes from an adult who received the AZD1222 COVID-19 vaccine. The chain couples TRBV30 to TRBJ2-1; no firm D call. This material consisted of peripheral blood, taken 28 days after the second AZD1222 dose. Here the CDR3 DNA reads TGTGCCCAGTTCAGTGGGGAAGGGCATGAGCAGTTCTTC. Translating it yields CAQFSGEGHEQFF.